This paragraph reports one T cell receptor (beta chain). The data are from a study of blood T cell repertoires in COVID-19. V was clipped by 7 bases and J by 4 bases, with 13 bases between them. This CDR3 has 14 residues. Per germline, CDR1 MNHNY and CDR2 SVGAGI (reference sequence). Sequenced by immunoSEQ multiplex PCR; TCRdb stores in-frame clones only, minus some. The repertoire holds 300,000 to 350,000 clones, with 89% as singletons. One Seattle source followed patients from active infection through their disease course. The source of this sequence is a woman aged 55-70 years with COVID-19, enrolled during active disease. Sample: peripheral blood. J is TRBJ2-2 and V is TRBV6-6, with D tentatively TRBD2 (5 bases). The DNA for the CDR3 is TGTGCCAGCAAGCAGAGGGAAGGCACCGGGGAGCTGTTTTTT. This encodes CASKQREGTGELFF.